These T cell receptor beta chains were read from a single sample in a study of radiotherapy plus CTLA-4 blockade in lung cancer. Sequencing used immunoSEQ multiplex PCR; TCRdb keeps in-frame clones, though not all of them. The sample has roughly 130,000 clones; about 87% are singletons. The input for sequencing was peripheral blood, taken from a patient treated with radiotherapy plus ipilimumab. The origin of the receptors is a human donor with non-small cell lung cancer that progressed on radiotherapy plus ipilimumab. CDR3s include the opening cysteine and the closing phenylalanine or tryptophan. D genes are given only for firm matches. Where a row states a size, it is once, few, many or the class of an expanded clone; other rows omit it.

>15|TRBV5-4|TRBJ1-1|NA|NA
TGTGCCAGCAGCCCTACCTCAGGGTGGAACACTGAAGCTTTCTTT
CASSPTSGWNTEAFF
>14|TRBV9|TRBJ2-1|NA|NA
TGTGCCAGCAGCGCACCATGGTCTGACAATGAGCAGTTCTTC
CASSAPWSDNEQFF
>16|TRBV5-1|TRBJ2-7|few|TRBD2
TGCGCCAGCACGGTTAGTACTAGCGGGAGTCGGTCCGAGCAGTACTTC
CASTVSTSGSRSEQYF
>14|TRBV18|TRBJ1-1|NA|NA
TGTGCCAGCTCACCAAGACAGCAGAACACTGAAGCTTTCTTT
CASSPRQQNTEAFF
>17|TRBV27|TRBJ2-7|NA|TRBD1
TGTGCCAGCCGACGAGAAAGAACCGGGACAGCTGCCTACGAGCAGTACTTC
CASRRERTGTAAYEQYF
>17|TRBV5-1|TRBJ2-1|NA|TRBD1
TGCGCCAGCAGCTTGAGCCCGGCAGGGGGTCGTCCCAATGAGCAGTTCTTC
CASSLSPAGGRPNEQFF
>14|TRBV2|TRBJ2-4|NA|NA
TGTGCCAGCAGGCAACCGCTAGCCAAAAACATTCAGTACTTC
CASRQPLAKNIQYF
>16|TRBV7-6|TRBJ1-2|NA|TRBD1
TGTGCCAGCAGCTTAGCCCGAGGGACAGGGAACTATGGCTACACCTTC
CASSLARGTGNYGYTF
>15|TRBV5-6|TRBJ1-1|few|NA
TGTGCCAGCAGCTCGCGGCCGGGGGCTGGGGGTGAAGCTTTCTTT
CASSSRPGAGGEAFF
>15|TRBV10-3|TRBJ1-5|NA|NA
TGTGCCATCAGTGAAGGTAGAGGGGTCGATCAGCCCCAGCATTTT
CAISEGRGVDQPQHF
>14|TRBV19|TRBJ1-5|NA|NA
TGTGCCAGTAGTATCCGAGACAGCAATCAGCCCCAGCATTTT
CASSIRDSNQPQHF
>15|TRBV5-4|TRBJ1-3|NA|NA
TGTGCCAGCAGCTTGTCCCAGGGCTCTGGAAACACCATATATTTT
CASSLSQGSGNTIYF
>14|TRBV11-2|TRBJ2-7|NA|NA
TGTGCCAGCAGCTTAGGGGGGGTCTCATACAAGCAGTACTTC
CASSLGGVSYKQYF
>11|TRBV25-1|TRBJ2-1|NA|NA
TGTGCCAGCAGTGCAGGGAATGAGCAGTTCTTC
CASSAGNEQFF
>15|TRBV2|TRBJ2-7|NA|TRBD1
TGTGCCACCATGCAGATTGGGACAGGCTCCTACGAGCAGTACTTC
CATMQIGTGSYEQYF